This T cell receptor (beta chain) emerged from a study of vaccination and CD4 T cells after COVID-19. The sample holds a few counts of this clonotype. Antigen specificity is unknown. Treatment specified: approximately 10-day PBMC culture with coronavirus spike peptide pools or control peptides (ViraFEST assay). The V end lost 4 bases, the J end lost 4 bases, and 13 bases lay between the germline ends. This CDR3 spans 14 amino acids. The germline gives CDR1 LNHNV, CDR2 YYDKDF (reference sequence). Cultured CD4+ T-cell DNA underwent Oncomine TCR Beta short-read sequencing. Via MiXCR, TCRdb re-called the PCR reads, giving one row per CDR3 protein. There are fewer than 15,000 distinct CDR3 sequences in the sample; under 75% occur only once, and around 10% lies in the top ten.

The V gene is TRBV15, the J gene TRBJ1-2; D not certain. Sequencing was performed on CD4+ T cells from blood, cultured in vitro, taken before SARS-CoV-2 vaccination. This TCR came from a human donor who had recovered from COVID-19. This CDR3 is CATSTRTSGYGYTF. The CDR3 nucleotides are TGTGCCACCAGCACACGAACCTCGGGCTATGGCTACACCTTC.